This T cell receptor (beta chain) stems from a study of cytomegalovirus exposure and HLA in healthy donors. Across the study: Both the 100 to 150 validation repertoires and the 666 first-cohort repertoires used the same platform, as reported by a later analysis.

The CDR3 extends over 12 amino acids. V lost 6 bases and J 8 bases, leaving 11 bases between the germline ends. Germline CDR1 SNHLY, CDR2 FYNNEI. Study-wide results and caveats: Subsequent analysis revealed that first-cohort TCR clusters tended to co-occur in the 130 or so validation repertoires. In vitro work confirmed that a few CMV-associated chains recognize CMV antigens.

This clone appeared a few times. Its antigen is not identified. Separate from the roughly 700-subject first cohort, the roughly 120-subject validation cohort was the one that the donors belonged to. Repertoires were generated with immunoSEQ multiplex PCR, while TCRdb's copy carries only in-frame clones and drops some. The table lists around 350,000 clones, 86% of them singletons. Sequenced: PBMCs. This TCR was sampled from a young woman in good health and CMV-seronegative. The J gene is TRBJ2-4, the V gene TRBV2; perhaps TRBD1 as D (5 bases). CDR3 nucleotides: TGTGCCAGCAGGGGGCTGGTAGACATTCAGTACTTC. Its protein is CASRGLVDIQYF.